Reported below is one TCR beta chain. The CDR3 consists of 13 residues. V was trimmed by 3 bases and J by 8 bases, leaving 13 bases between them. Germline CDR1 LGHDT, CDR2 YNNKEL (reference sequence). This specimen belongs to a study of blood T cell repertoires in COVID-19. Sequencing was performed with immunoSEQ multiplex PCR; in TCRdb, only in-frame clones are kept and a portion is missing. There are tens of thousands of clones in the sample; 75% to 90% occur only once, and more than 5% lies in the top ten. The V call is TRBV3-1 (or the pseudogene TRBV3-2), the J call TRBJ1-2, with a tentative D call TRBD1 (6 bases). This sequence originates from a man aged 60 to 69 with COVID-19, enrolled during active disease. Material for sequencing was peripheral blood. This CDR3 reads CASSHAGAGGYTF. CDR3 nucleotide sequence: TGTGCCAGCAGCCACGCGGGGGCGGGCGGCTACACCTTC.